This passage covers 21 T cell receptor beta chains from one sample sequenced in a study of cytomegalovirus exposure and HLA in healthy donors. Some clones are missing from TCRdb's copy, which holds only in-frame ones; the method was immunoSEQ multiplex PCR. Among about 260,000 clones listed, about 92% were seen once. The sample was PBMCs. The source is a woman aged 25 to 39 in good health and CMV-seronegative.

Here the CDR3 reads CASSQSYPEGLWQPQHF. The CDR3 bases are TGCGCCAGCAGTCAATCATATCCGGAGGGGTTGTGGCAGCCCCAGCATTTT. V gene TRBV23-1 combines with J gene TRBJ1-5; TRBD1 might be the D (5 bases). TRBV23-1 is identified as an open reading frame with a role that is uncertain. There are 17 residues in the CDR3. Trimming removed 0 bases at V and 7 bases at J, with 19 bases between.

The chain recombines TRBV5-1 with TRBJ1-2; TRBD1 matches 8 bases. Looked up from germline, CDR1 is SGHRS and CDR2 is YFSETQ. V shed 8 bases, J shed 2 bases, and the junction held 8 bases outside the gene matches. The CDR3 runs 14 residues. CDR3 sequence reads: CARGLDRVNYGYTF. CDR3 sequence (DNA): TGCGCCAGGGGATTGGACAGGGTGAACTATGGCTACACCTTC.

This chain connects TRBV6-5 to TRBJ1-2; no clear D. Germline lookup yields CDR1 MNHEY and CDR2 SVGAGI. V lost 2 bases, J lost 1 base, and 2 bases lay in between. The CDR3 spans 12 residues. DNA for the CDR3: TGTGCCAGCAGTTACAATAACTATGGCTACACCTTC. Translated: CASSYNNYGYTF.

The chain recombines TRBV28 with TRBJ1-5, with 8 bases that match TRBD1. V was clipped by 3 bases and J by 3 bases; unmatched bases: 4. CDR1 MDHEN and CDR2 SYDVKM come from the germline V gene. The CDR3 extends over 15 amino acids. The CDR3 sequence is CASSFGDRFNQPQHF. CDR3 coding DNA: TGTGCCAGCAGTTTCGGGGACAGGTTCAATCAGCCCCAGCATTTT.

This chain connects TRBV5-4 to TRBJ2-2; D is uncertain. Trimming left V 0 bases short and J 9 bases short, with 9 bases between. CDR1 is SGHNT and CDR2 is YYREEE in the germline V gene (reference sequence). This CDR3 comprises 13 residues. This chain's CDR3 is CASSLGEDRELFF. The CDR3 coding sequence is TGTGCCAGCAGCTTGGGAGAGGACCGGGAGCTGTTTTTT. Looking up the rest from reference TRBV5-4 and TRBJ2-2 gives the full variable domain: ETGVTQSPTHLIKTRGQQVTLRCSSQSGHNTVSWYQQALGQGPQFIFQYYREEENGRGNFPPRFSGLQFPNYSSELNVNALELDDSALYLCASSLGEDRELFFGEGSRLTVL.

The rearrangement links TRBV25-1 to TRBJ2-7; TRBD1 matches at 8 bases. The ends lost 1 base at V and 7 bases at J; junction bases unmatched: 9. CDR1 and CDR2 from the germline V gene are MGHDK and SYGVNS. The CDR3 is 15 residues long. The CDR3 protein is CASSESLRQGYEQYF. The CDR3 coding sequence is TGTGCCAGCAGTGAATCGCTGCGACAGGGGTATGAGCAGTACTTC.

This rearrangement joins TRBV5-1 to TRBJ2-5; 10 bases are a match to TRBD2. V lost 0 bases to trimming and J lost 5 bases; unmatched junction nucleotides: 4. The CDR3 totals 15 residues. CDR1 and CDR2 from the germline V gene are SGHRS and YFSETQ. This CDR3 is CASSLEAGGEETQYF. DNA for the CDR3: TGCGCCAGCAGCTTGGAAGCGGGAGGGGAGGAGACCCAGTACTTC.

The CDR3 DNA is TGCGCCAGCAGGTCGACTAGCGGGAAGATGGTCTACGAGCAGTACTTC. It encodes CASRSTSGKMVYEQYF. The chain recombines TRBV10-2 with TRBJ2-7; 11 nucleotides agree with TRBD2. This CDR3 is 16 amino acids long. Germline V gives CDR1 WSHSY, CDR2 SAAADI. J gave up 3 bases and V 6 bases, and 10 bases lay outside the gene matches.

This chain connects TRBV7-6 to TRBJ2-1; D remains unclear. Trimming took 2 bases from V and 0 from J, leaving 17 bases between them. CDR3 length: 18 residues. The germline V gene encodes CDR1 SGHVS and CDR2 FNYEAQ. The CDR3 bases are TGTGCCAGCAGCTTAATGGTAATCTCGTCGATCTCCTACAATGAGCAGTTCTTC. It codes for CASSLMVISSISYNEQFF.

The chain combines TRBV4-1 with TRBJ2-4; D is possibly TRBD1 (5 bases). The V gene's germline CDR1 is MGHRA and CDR2 YSYEKL. Trimming removed 0 bases at V and 15 bases at J, with 18 bases between. The CDR3 is 14 amino acids. The CDR3 loop is CASSQDTVTDLRYF. The CDR3 nucleotides read TGCGCCAGCAGCCAAGATACAGTGACAGATCTTAGGTACTTC.

The rearrangement links TRBV28 to TRBJ2-2; no definite D call. With 3 bases removed from V and 0 bases from J, the gap between germline ends came to 8 bases. The CDR3 is 15 residues long. Germline CDR1 is MDHEN and CDR2 is SYDVKM. CDR3 in amino acids: CASSLRIANTGELFF. For the CDR3, the DNA is TGTGCCAGCAGTTTGAGAATCGCGAACACCGGGGAGCTGTTTTTT. Supplemented by reference TRBV28 and TRBJ2-2, the full variable domain reads DVKVTQSSRYLVKRTGEKVFLECVQDMDHENMFWYRQDPGLGLRLIYFSYDVKMKEKGDIPEGYSVSREKKERFSLILESASTNQTSMYLCASSLRIANTGELFFGEGSRLTVL.

This chain uses TRBV5-1 with TRBJ2-1; 10 bases are a match to TRBD2. J gave up 5 bases and V 2 bases, and 16 bases lay outside the gene matches. This CDR3 has 19 amino acids. Germline V gives CDR1 SGHRS, CDR2 YFSETQ. For the CDR3, the DNA is TGCGCCAGCAGCTTCGGGTTAGCGGGAGGTCCTTCACTAGACAATGAGCAGTTCTTC. Amino acid sequence: CASSFGLAGGPSLDNEQFF. The variable domain in full, with the rest retrieved from reference TRBV5-1 and TRBJ2-1, is KAGVTQTPRYLIKTRGQQVTLSCSPISGHRSVSWYQQTPGQGLQFLFEYFSETQRNKGNFPGRFSGRQFSNSRSEMNVSTLELGDSALYLCASSFGLAGGPSLDNEQFFGPGTRLTVL.

With regard to this clone: The same CDR3 can be traced to other DNA sequences in this sample. The V and J genes are TRBV18 and TRBJ2-7; 7 bases map to TRBD2. Unmatched junction bases numbered 4, after V lost 3 bases and J lost 2 bases. Germline V gene data show CDR1 as KGHSH and CDR2 as LQKENI. The CDR3 covers 14 residues. The CDR3 loop reads CASSPGGIPYEQYF. The CDR3 coding sequence is TGTGCCAGCTCACCGGGGGGGATCCCCTACGAGCAGTACTTC. Full variable domain (rest looked up from reference TRBV18 and TRBJ2-7): NAGVMQNPRHLVRRRGQEARLRCSPMKGHSHVYWYRQLPEEGLKFMVYLQKENIIDESGMPKERFSAEFPKEGPSILRIQQVVRGDSAAYFCASSPGGIPYEQYFGPGTRLTVT.

V gene TRBV2 combines with J gene TRBJ1-3; D is unclear. The CDR3 loop spans 14 amino acids. From germline, CDR1 is SNHLY and CDR2 FYNNEI. V was clipped by 8 bases and J by 0 bases, with 11 bases between them. In DNA, the CDR3 is TGTGCCAGCGTTATTTCGAGCTCTGGAAACACCATATATTTT. The encoded protein is CASVISSSGNTIYF. Full variable domain (missing parts from reference TRBV2 and TRBJ1-3): EPEVTQTPSHQVTQMGQEVILRCVPISNHLYFYWYRQILGQKVEFLVSFYNNEISEKSEIFDDQFSVERPDGSNFTLKIRSTKLEDSAMYFCASVISSSGNTIYFGEGSWLTVV.

V and J are TRBV27 and TRBJ2-7, with TRBD1 identical over 7 bases. The CDR3 has 15 amino acids. Trimming removed 5 bases from V and 3 bases from J; junction bases left unmatched: 10. CDR1 is MNHEY and CDR2 is SMNVEV in the germline V gene (reference sequence). Here the CDR3 DNA reads TGTGCCAGCAGTCCGAATCCCGGGACAGACTACGAGCAGTACTTC. It yields the protein CASSPNPGTDYEQYF.

This chain uses TRBV5-1 with TRBJ2-7; the D call may be TRBD1 or TRBD2 (6 bases each). Germline V gene lookup returns CDR1 SGHRS and CDR2 YFSETQ. The ends were cut back, 0 bases at V and 4 bases at J, with 8 bases in the middle. The CDR3 contains 13 residues. CDR3 residues: CASSLGGGYEQYF. CDR3 bases: TGCGCCAGCAGCTTGGGAGGGGGGTACGAGCAGTACTTC.

The genes are TRBV2 and TRBJ2-7; no reliable D call. The V end was cut by 1 base, the J end by 6 bases, with 16 bases between. Per the germline V gene, CDR1 is SNHLY and CDR2 is FYNNEI. The CDR3 has 15 residues. The CDR3, as DNA: TGTGCCAGCAGTGAAGAATTAATTCGAGGTGGCGAGCAGTACTTC. This translates into CASSEELIRGGEQYF.

The chain links TRBV7-9 to TRBJ1-2; no clear D. Germline V CDR1 and CDR2: SEHNR, FQNEAQ (reference sequence). The CDR3 has 16 residues. With 1 base removed from V and 2 bases from J, the gap between germline ends came to 14 bases. CDR3 in DNA: TGTGCCAGCAGCTTAGTACAGTCGAACGTAAACTATGGCTACACCTTC. Protein product: CASSLVQSNVNYGYTF.

This clone was counted between two and nine times. This chain's CDR3 is CASSGAFNQPQHF. The CDR3 DNA reads TGTGCCAGCAGTGGGGCTTTCAATCAGCCCCAGCATTTT. The chain employs TRBV2 and TRBJ1-5; D remains ambiguous. The CDR3 is 13 residues long. Per germline, CDR1 SNHLY and CDR2 FYNNEI. V was pared by 4 bases and J by 3 bases, with 7 bases between.

The V gene is TRBV29-1, the J gene TRBJ2-7, with unresolved D. CDR3 length: 12 residues. V dropped 6 bases and J dropped 0 bases, with 9 bases sitting between them. The germline V gene encodes CDR1 SQVTM and CDR2 ANQGSEA. The CDR3: CSVKFGSYEQYF. The CDR3 nucleotides read TGCAGCGTCAAATTTGGCTCCTACGAGCAGTACTTC.

The rearrangement joins TRBV19 to TRBJ2-1; no definite D call. With 5 bases removed from V and 6 bases from J, the gap between germline ends came to 14 bases. The CDR3 loop spans 14 amino acids. Germline V gene lookup returns CDR1 LNHDA and CDR2 SQIVND (reference sequence). The CDR3 is CASSLALDGNEQFF. The CDR3 nucleotides read TGTGCCAGTAGTCTCGCCTTGGACGGCAATGAGCAGTTCTTC.